The T cell receptor (beta chain) under discussion was sequenced for a study of blood T cell repertoires in COVID-19. Study-wide context: Sources were T cells, B-cell-depleted T cells, or PBMCs; the material itself was cDNA or gDNA.

This clone was counted between two and nine times. Original processing notes: It was from reference gene primer amplification that nucleated cell counts were estimated. Here immunoSEQ multiplex PCR was the method, and the copy in TCRdb shows in-frame clones only, minus some. V and J calls and clone size come straight from that table; D and trimming were deduced from the DNA. The repertoire holds under 300,000 clones, with 70% to 90% as singletons. Per the germline V gene, CDR1 is SGHNT and CDR2 is YYREEE (reference sequence). Trimming left V 9 bases short and J 9 bases short, with 19 bases between. The CDR3 length is 14 residues.

V gene TRBV5-4 combines with J gene TRBJ1-6; the D gene is possibly TRBD1 (5 bases). Sequenced material: peripheral blood. The sequence was collected from a man aged 60-69 years with acute or convalescent COVID-19. CDR3 in amino acids: CATSAQGWGSPLHF. The CDR3 DNA sequence: TGTGCCACTTCAGCTCAGGGTTGGGGTTCACCCCTCCACTTT. Supplemented by reference TRBV5-4 and TRBJ1-6, the full variable domain reads ETGVTQSPTHLIKTRGQQVTLRCSSQSGHNTVSWYQQALGQGPQFIFQYYREEENGRGNFPPRFSGLQFPNYSSELNVNALELDDSALYLCATSAQGWGSPLHFGNGTRLTVT.